One and the same sample provided the 18 T cell receptor beta chains below, sequenced in a study of cytomegalovirus exposure and HLA in healthy donors. 60 Vbeta and 13 Jbeta primers were used in PCR. Profiled with immunoSEQ multiplex PCR; TCRdb holds only in-frame clones, not every one. The sample lists 150,000 to 180,000 clones, 70% to 80% occurring once. Material for sequencing was PBMCs. The receptors shown here come from a man under 40 in good health and CMV-seronegative.

This rearrangement joins TRBV27 to TRBJ1-2, with unresolved D. This CDR3 is 14 amino acids long. Germline V gives CDR1 MNHEY, CDR2 SMNVEV (reference sequence). Between the trimmed V and J ends, which lost 1 base and 4 bases, there was a span of 10 bases. As DNA, the CDR3 is TGTGCCAGCAGTTTATTCCCAGGCGCCTATGGCTACACCTTC. Amino acids: CASSLFPGAYGYTF.

This sequence joins TRBV5-6 and TRBJ1-1, with D perhaps TRBD1 (6 bases). The V gene lost 1 base and the J gene lost 5 bases, with 12 bases spanning the gap. From germline, CDR1 is SGHDT and CDR2 YYEEEE. The length of the CDR3 is 14 residues. CDR3 protein: CASSLIGQSTEAFF. The CDR3, as DNA: TGTGCCAGCAGCTTGATTGGACAGTCAACTGAAGCTTTCTTT.

The J gene is TRBJ2-1, the V gene TRBV5-1, with TRBD1 matching over 7 bases. Germline V gene sequence: CDR1 SGHRS, CDR2 YFSETQ. CDR3 length: 15 residues. Losses at the gene ends were 1 base for V and 6 bases for J; bases not matched to a gene: 7. CDR3 residues: CASSLYEGAGNEQFF. The DNA of the CDR3 is TGCGCCAGCAGCTTGTACGAGGGGGCCGGCAATGAGCAGTTCTTC.

The chain combines TRBV19 with TRBJ1-1; TRBD1 might be the D (6 bases). The germline CDR1 and CDR2 sequences are LNHDA and SQIVND (reference sequence). V lost 7 bases to trimming and J lost 2 bases, with 17 bases between them. The CDR3 has 15 amino acids. The CDR3 sequence: CASTKYRDINTEAFF. The CDR3 DNA sequence: TGTGCCAGTACCAAATACCGGGACATAAACACTGAAGCTTTCTTT. Full variable domain (rest looked up from reference TRBV19 and TRBJ1-1): DGGITQSPKYLFRKEGQNVTLSCEQNLNHDAMYWYRQDPGQGLRLIYYSQIVNDFQKGDIAEGYSVSREKKESFPLTVTSAQKNPTAFYLCASTKYRDINTEAFFGQGTRLTVV.

This clone was recorded a few times. This rearrangement joins TRBV28 to TRBJ1-2; 7 bases map to TRBD1. Germline trimming cut 5 bases from V and 2 bases from J; bases unmatched to any gene: 5. CDR1 MDHEN and CDR2 SYDVKM come from the germline V gene. The CDR3 is 14 amino acids. The CDR3 reads CASSTIQGNYGYTF. In DNA, the CDR3 is TGTGCCAGCAGTACCATACAGGGGAACTATGGCTACACCTTC.

On this clone: Other DNA sequences in the sample encode the same CDR3. This chain connects TRBV5-6 to TRBJ2-3; TRBD2 is a possible D gene (5 bases). This CDR3 comprises 12 residues. Trimming cost V 4 bases and J 9 bases, with 12 bases left between them. CDR1 and CDR2 from the germline V gene are SGHDT and YYEEEE. CDR3 DNA: TGTGCCAGCAGCCTATCGACTATCACGCAGTATTTT. Its translation: CASSLSTITQYF. The full variable domain, completed using reference TRBV5-6 and TRBJ2-3, is DAGVTQSPTHLIKTRGQQVTLRCSPKSGHDTVSWYQQALGQGPQFIFQYYEEEERQRGNFPDRFSGHQFPNYSSELNVNALLLGDSALYLCASSLSTITQYFGPGTRLTVL.

The chain uses TRBV4-3 and TRBJ2-2, with 7 nucleotides matching TRBD2. Germline trimming cut 1 base from V and 4 bases from J; bases unmatched to any gene: 0. Per the germline V gene, CDR1 is LGHNA and CDR2 is YSLEER. The CDR3 covers 14 residues. The CDR3 DNA follows: TGCGCCAGCAGCCAAGGGGAGGGCACCGGGGAGCTGTTTTTT. Its translation is CASSQGEGTGELFF.

The genes are TRBV15 and TRBJ2-5; D gene ambiguous. The germline V gene encodes CDR1 LNHNV and CDR2 YYDKDF (reference sequence). The V end was cut by 3 bases, the J end by 5 bases, with 10 bases between. The CDR3 is 13 amino acids. CDR3 residues: CATSRRIEETQYF. CDR3 bases: TGTGCCACCAGCAGGAGGATTGAGGAGACCCAGTACTTC.

CDR3 DNA: TGTGCCAGCTCACCAGGGACAGGGGGCCTATCCTACGAGCAGTACTTC. This sequence encodes CASSPGTGGLSYEQYF. The V gene is TRBV18, the J gene TRBJ2-7; 12 bases fit TRBD1. The CDR3 has 16 residues. Germline V gives CDR1 KGHSH, CDR2 LQKENI. With V trimmed by 2 bases and J by 1 base, 3 bases remained unmatched.

This clone was counted a few times. The rearrangement links TRBV5-1 to TRBJ2-2, with 9 bases matching TRBD1. The CDR3 is 15 residues long. Germline CDR1 and CDR2: SGHRS and YFSETQ. After removal of 3 bases from V and 6 bases from J, the junction contained 6 bases not matched to a gene. The CDR3 region is CASSSPGQGAGELFF. The CDR3 region has the DNA TGCGCCAGCAGCTCTCCGGGACAGGGTGCCGGGGAGCTGTTTTTT.

V and J are TRBV29-1 and TRBJ2-1; 8 bases align to TRBD1. The CDR3 extends over 11 amino acids. V lost 5 bases to trimming and J lost 13 bases; unmatched junction nucleotides: 7. Looked up from germline, CDR1 is SQVTM and CDR2 is ANQGSEA. The DNA for the CDR3 is TGCAGCGTTTACGGACAGGGAAATCAGTTCTTC. It is translated as CSVYGQGNQFF.

V is TRBV5-3 and J is TRBJ1-4, with D possibly being TRBD1 (6 bases). TRBV5-3 is labeled an ORF, and its function is uncertain. The CDR3 runs 15 residues. Trimming cost V 5 bases and J 8 bases, with 19 bases left between them. CDR3 sequence reads: CARRGSGRGWEKLFF. CDR3 coding DNA: TGTGCCAGAAGGGGAAGCGGCAGGGGTTGGGAAAAACTGTTTTTT.

This sequence joins TRBV5-8 and TRBJ1-1; 8 nucleotides agree with TRBD1. The CDR3 covers 15 residues. V shed 0 bases and J 4 bases; nucleotides not matched to a gene: 5. Germline-derived CDR1 and CDR2 are SGHTS and YDEGEE. The CDR3 region is CASSLARGLPTEAFF. As DNA, the CDR3 is TGTGCCAGCAGCTTGGCCAGGGGGCTCCCCACTGAAGCTTTCTTT. The variable domain in full, completed from reference TRBV5-8 and TRBJ1-1, reads EAGVTQSPTHLIKTRGQQATLRCSPISGHTSVYWYQQALGLGLQFLLWYDEGEERNRGNFPPRFSGRQFPNYSSELNVNALELEDSALYLCASSLARGLPTEAFFGQGTRLTVV.

The V and J genes are TRBV6-5 and TRBJ2-5; perhaps TRBD2 as D (7 bases). CDR3 length: 12 amino acids. Germline CDR1 and CDR2: MNHEY and SVGAGI. Trimming took 4 bases from V and 11 from J, leaving 14 bases between them. The CDR3 DNA is TGTGCCAGCAGTTCGGGGGGCACGGAGCAGTACTTC. Translation: CASSSGGTEQYF.

The genes are TRBV5-3 and TRBJ1-4; 9 bases are shared with TRBD1. TRBV5-3 is an ORF for which the function is uncertain. The CDR3 totals 15 residues. J lost 7 bases, V lost 4 bases, and 8 bases had no gene match. The CDR3 DNA reads as TGTGCCAGAAGCCCGGGACAGGGATCAGGTGAAAAACTGTTTTTT. As protein: CARSPGQGSGEKLFF.

This clone has more than one count but fewer than ten. J is TRBJ2-7 and V is TRBV18; 9 positions agree with TRBD1. Germline V gene sequence: CDR1 KGHSH, CDR2 LQKENI. The CDR3 loop spans 15 amino acids. V was clipped by 2 bases and J by 6 bases; unmatched bases: 8. The CDR3 DNA follows: TGTGCCAGCTCACCAGATTGGGACAGGGCCTCCGAGCAGTACTTC. Translation: CASSPDWDRASEQYF. The full variable domain, in which reference TRBV18 and TRBJ2-7 provide the parts outside the CDR3, is NAGVMQNPRHLVRRRGQEARLRCSPMKGHSHVYWYRQLPEEGLKFMVYLQKENIIDESGMPKERFSAEFPKEGPSILRIQQVVRGDSAAYFCASSPDWDRASEQYFGPGTRLTVT.

This clone has a count of ten or more. The chain is built from TRBV4-3 and TRBJ1-4, with a weak D call TRBD1 (6 bases). The length of the CDR3 is 15 residues. V lost 1 base, J lost 7 bases, and 13 bases lay in between. Germline V lookup: CDR1 LGHNA, CDR2 YSLEER. In DNA form, the CDR3 reads TGCGCCAGCAGCCAAGTGGGGGCAGGATCTGAAAAACTGTTTTTT. Translated, it gives CASSQVGAGSEKLFF.

This chain uses TRBV4-2 with TRBJ2-5; a possible D gene is TRBD2 (6 bases). This CDR3 region has 16 residues. Per the germline V gene, CDR1 is LGHNA and CDR2 is YNFKEQ. The ends were cut back, 1 base at V and 2 bases at J, with 14 bases in the middle. CDR3 nucleotide sequence: TGTGCCAGCAGCCAAGGAGGGCGGGGTTCACAAGAGACCCAGTACTTC. Protein product: CASSQGGRGSQETQYF.